This T cell receptor beta chain was sequenced in a study of blood T cell repertoires in COVID-19. Source study methods: Using reference gene primer amplification, nucleated cell counts were estimated. Measured with immunoSEQ multiplex PCR; TCRdb has only the in-frame clones, and not every one. D and trimming come from the DNA, and the V and J calls and clone size come from that table. The sample contains about 380,000 clones, roughly 90% of which appear only once. This CDR3 comprises 13 residues. CDR1 and CDR2 from the germline V gene are MNHEY and SMNVEV (reference sequence). Trimming stripped 8 bases from V and 7 bases from J, with 12 bases between.

The rearrangement uses TRBV27 and TRBJ1-6; no reliable D call. Sample: peripheral blood. The TCR originated in a man aged 40-49 years with acute or convalescent COVID-19. The CDR3 protein is CASSGERNSPLHF. As DNA, the CDR3 is TGTGCCAGCTCGGGAGAGCGCAATTCACCCCTCCACTTT.